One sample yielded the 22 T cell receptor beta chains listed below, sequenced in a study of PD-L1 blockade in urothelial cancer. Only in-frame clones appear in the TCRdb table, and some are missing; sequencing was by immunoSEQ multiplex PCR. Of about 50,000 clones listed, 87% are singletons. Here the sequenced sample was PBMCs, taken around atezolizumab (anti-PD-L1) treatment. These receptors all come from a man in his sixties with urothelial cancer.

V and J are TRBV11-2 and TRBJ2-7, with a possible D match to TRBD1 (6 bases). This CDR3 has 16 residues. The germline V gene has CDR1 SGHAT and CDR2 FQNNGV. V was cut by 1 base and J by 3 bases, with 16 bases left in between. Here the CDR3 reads CASSLVVAQGGYEQYF. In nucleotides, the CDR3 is TGTGCCAGCAGCTTAGTAGTCGCCCAAGGGGGCTACGAGCAGTACTTC.

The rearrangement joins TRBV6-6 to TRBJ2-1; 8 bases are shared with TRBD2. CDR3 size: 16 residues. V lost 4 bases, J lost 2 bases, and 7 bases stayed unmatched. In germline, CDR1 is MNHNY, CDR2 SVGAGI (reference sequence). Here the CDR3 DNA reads TGTGCCAGCAGTTCGCAACTAGCGGCTGCCTACAATGAGCAGTTCTTC. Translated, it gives CASSSQLAAAYNEQFF.

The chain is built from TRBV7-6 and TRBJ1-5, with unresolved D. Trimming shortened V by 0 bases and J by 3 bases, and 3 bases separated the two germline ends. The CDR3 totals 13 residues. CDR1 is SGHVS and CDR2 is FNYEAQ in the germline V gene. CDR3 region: CASSLAHNQPQHF. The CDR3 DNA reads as TGTGCCAGCAGCTTAGCCCACAATCAGCCCCAGCATTTT.

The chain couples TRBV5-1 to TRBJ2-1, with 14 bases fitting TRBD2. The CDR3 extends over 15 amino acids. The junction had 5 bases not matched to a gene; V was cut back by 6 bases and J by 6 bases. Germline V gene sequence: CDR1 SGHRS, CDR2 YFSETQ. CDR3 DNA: TGCGCCAGCACCGCCGGGACTAGCGGGGGCAATGAGCAGTTCTTC. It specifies CASTAGTSGGNEQFF.

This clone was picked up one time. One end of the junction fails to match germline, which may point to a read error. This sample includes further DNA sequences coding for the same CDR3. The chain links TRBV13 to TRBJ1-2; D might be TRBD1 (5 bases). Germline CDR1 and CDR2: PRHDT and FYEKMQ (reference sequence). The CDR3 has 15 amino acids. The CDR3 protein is CASSLIAMRDYGYTF. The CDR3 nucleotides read TGTGCCAGCAGCTTAATCGCCATGAGGGACTATGGTTACACCTTC.

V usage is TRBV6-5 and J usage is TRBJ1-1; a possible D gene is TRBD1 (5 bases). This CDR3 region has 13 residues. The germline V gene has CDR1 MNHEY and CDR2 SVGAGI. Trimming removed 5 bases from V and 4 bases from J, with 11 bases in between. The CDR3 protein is CASSPQGGTEAFF. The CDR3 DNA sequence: TGTGCCAGCAGTCCCCAGGGAGGCACTGAAGCTTTCTTT.

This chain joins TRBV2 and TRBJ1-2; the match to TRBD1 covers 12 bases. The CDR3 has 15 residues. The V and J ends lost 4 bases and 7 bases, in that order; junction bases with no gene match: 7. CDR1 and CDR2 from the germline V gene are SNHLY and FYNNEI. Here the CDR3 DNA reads TGTGCCAGCAGTGGGGACAGGGGGCGGCTGACTGGCTACACCTTC. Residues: CASSGDRGRLTGYTF. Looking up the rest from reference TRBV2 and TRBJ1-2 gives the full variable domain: EPEVTQTPSHQVTQMGQEVILRCVPISNHLYFYWYRQILGQKVEFLVSFYNNEISEKSEIFDDQFSVERPDGSNFTLKIRSTKLEDSAMYFCASSGDRGRLTGYTFGSGTRLTVV.

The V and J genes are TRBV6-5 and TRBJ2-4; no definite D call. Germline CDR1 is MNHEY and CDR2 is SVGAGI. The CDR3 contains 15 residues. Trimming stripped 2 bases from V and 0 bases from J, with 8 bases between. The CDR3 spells CASSYTQLAKNIQYF. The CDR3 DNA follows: TGTGCCAGCAGTTACACACAGCTAGCCAAAAACATTCAGTACTTC.

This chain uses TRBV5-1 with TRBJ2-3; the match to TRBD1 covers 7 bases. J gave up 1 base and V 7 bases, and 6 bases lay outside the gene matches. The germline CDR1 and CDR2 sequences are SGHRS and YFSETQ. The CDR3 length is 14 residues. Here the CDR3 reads CASGTTGGTDTQYF. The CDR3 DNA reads TGCGCCAGCGGAACTACAGGGGGCACAGATACGCAGTATTTT.

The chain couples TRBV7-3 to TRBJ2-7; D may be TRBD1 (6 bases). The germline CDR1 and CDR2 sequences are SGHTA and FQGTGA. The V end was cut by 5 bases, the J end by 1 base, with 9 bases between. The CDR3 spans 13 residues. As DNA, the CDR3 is TGTGCCAGCAGCACACAGGGTTCCTACGAGCAGTACTTC. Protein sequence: CASSTQGSYEQYF.

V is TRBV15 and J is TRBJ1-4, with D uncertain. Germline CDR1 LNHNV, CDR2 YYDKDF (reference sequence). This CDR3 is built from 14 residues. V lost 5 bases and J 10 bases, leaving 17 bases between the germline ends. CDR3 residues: CATSHGNGAGKLFF. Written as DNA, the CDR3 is TGTGCCACCAGCCACGGGAACGGAGCAGGAAAACTGTTTTTT.

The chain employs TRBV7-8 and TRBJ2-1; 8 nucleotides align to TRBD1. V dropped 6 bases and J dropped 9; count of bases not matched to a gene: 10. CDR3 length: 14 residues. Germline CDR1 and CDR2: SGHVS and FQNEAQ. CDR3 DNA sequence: TGTGCCAGCAGTCGCGACAGGGGCGAGGTTGAGCAGTTCTTC. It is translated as CASSRDRGEVEQFF.

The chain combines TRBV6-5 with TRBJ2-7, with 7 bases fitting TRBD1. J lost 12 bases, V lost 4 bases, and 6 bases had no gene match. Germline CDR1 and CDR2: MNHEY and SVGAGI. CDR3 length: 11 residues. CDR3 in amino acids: CASSSDTGVYF. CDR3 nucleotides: TGTGCCAGCAGTTCCGATACAGGGGTGTACTTC.

The CDR3 loop is CASSSRQGNGSPLHF. The CDR3 DNA follows: TGTGCCAGCAGCTCAAGGCAGGGGAATGGTTCACCCCTCCACTTT. The chain recombines TRBV5-6 with TRBJ1-6; maybe TRBD1 (6 bases). Trimming cost V 3 bases and J 9 bases, with 16 bases left between them. Germline values: CDR1 SGHDT, CDR2 YYEEEE. This CDR3 has 15 amino acids.

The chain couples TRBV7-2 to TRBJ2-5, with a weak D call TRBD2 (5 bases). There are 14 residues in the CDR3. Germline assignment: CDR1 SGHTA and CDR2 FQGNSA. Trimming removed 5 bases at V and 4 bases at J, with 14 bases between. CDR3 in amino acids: CASSNSGGGETQYF. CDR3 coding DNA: TGTGCCAGCAGCAACTCGGGCGGAGGAGAGACCCAGTACTTC.

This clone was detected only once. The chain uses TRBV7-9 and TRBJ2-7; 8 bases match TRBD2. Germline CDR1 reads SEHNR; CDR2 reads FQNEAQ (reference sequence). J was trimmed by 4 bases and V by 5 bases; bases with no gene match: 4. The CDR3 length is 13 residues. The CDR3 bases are TGTGCCAGCAGCCACGGGGGGGCTTACGAGCAGTACTTC. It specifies CASSHGGAYEQYF. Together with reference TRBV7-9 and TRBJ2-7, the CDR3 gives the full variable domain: DTGVSQNPRHKITKRGQNVTFRCDPISEHNRLYWYRQTLGQGPEFLTYFQNEAQLEKSRLLSDRFSAERPKGSFSTLEIQRTEQGDSAMYLCASSHGGAYEQYFGPGTRLTVT.

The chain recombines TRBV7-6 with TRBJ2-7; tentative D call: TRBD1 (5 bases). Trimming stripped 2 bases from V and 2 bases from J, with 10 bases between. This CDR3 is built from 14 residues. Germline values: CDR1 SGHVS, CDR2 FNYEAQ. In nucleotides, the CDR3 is TGTGCCAGCAGCTTAACTTTACAGGCCTACGAGCAGTACTTC. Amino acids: CASSLTLQAYEQYF.

The CDR3 DNA follows: TGTGCCAGCTCAAAACCTGGAGTCCTAAACTTGGCGGGGGGAAACAACAATGAGCAGTTCTTC. Translated: CASSKPGVLNLAGGNNNEQFF. The chain combines TRBV18 with TRBJ2-1; 8 bases align to TRBD2. V dropped 5 bases and J dropped 5; count of bases not matched to a gene: 26. Germline values: CDR1 KGHSH, CDR2 LQKENI. The CDR3 runs to 21 residues.

The CDR3 reads CASSSTTSGEQFF. CDR3 DNA sequence: TGTGCCAGCAGCTCCACGACTAGCGGTGAGCAGTTCTTC. The chain carries TRBV11-2 and TRBJ2-1; 9 nucleotides line up with TRBD2. Trimming took 4 bases from V and 9 from J; bases not matched to a gene: 4. Germline V gene lookup returns CDR1 SGHAT and CDR2 FQNNGV. The CDR3 consists of 13 residues.

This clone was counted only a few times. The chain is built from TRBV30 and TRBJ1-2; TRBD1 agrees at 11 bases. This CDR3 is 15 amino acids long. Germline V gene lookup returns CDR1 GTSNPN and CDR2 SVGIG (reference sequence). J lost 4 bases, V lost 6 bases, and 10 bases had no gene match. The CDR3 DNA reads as TGTGCCTGCGACAGTCCCGGGACAGGGGGCTATGGCTACACCTTC. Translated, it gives CACDSPGTGGYGYTF. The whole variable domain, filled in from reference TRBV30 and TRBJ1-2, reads SQTIHQWPATLVQPVGSPLSLECTVEGTSNPNLYWYRQAAGRGLQLLFYSVGIGQISSEVPQNLSASRPQDRQFILSSKKLLLSDSGFYLCACDSPGTGGYGYTFGSGTRLTVV.

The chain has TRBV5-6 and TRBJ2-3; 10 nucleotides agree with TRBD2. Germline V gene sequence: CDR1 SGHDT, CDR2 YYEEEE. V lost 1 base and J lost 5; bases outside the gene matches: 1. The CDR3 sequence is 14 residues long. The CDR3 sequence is CASSLPSGGDTQYF. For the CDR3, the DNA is TGTGCCAGCAGCTTGCCTAGCGGGGGAGATACGCAGTATTTT.

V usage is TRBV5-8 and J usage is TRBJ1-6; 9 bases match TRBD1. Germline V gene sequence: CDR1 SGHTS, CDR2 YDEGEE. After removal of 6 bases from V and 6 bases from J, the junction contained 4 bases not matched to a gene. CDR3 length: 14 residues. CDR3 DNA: TGTGCCAGCATCCGGACAGGGGCTAATTCACCCCTCCACTTT. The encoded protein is CASIRTGANSPLHF.